This T cell receptor (beta chain) originates from a study of beta chain features in type 1 diabetes listed by TCRdb under 2018. Notes on the research overall: Patients and healthy donors did not differ in mean age, gender distribution, total cell number or subset yield. Regulatory and stem cell-like memory subsets were isolated from only 8 patients and about eight healthy donors, whereas naive and central memory subsets came from all 30 or so donors. A total of roughly 98,000,000 sorted cells were examined across all samples, and a strong correlation was observed between cell number per subset and RNA yield. In the study, TCRB repertoires of sorted circulating CD4+ T cell subsets from recently diagnosed type 1 diabetes patients were compared with those of matched healthy donors. Results the study describes overall, beyond this receptor: Naive, central memory and regulatory TCRB repertoires appeared to be more similar among patients than among healthy donors. Patients with type 1 diabetes made fewer insertions and deleted more nucleotides at VDJ recombination sites, implying thymic rearrangement abnormalities. Only small numbers of individuals were included in the HLA sub-analyses, which left unresolved whether HLA type had any influence on TCRB rearrangement. Type 1 diabetes patients showed a moderate but significant shortening of TCRB CDR3 length in all four CD4+ subsets. PCR might favor shorter templates, but patient and control samples were amplified and corrected together, so any skew would affect both groups equally. Because cDNA was sequenced instead of genomic DNA, activated cells with high expression could be over-represented, although the groups did not differ in activation or CD3 levels.

This clone came up a few times. What this receptor recognizes is not known. Base quality data are lacking; no much larger clone is found one base away. Based on the germline V gene, the CDR1 and CDR2 sequences are SGHTA and FQGNSA. The V and J ends are trimmed by 8 bases and 1 base, leaving 19 bases between them. The cysteine opens and the phenylalanine closes a CDR3 of 16 amino acids. The read is trimmed to its CDR3 DNA, 48 bases read in frame from base 1. All of the isolated RNA was reverse transcribed with the High Capacity cDNA Reverse Transcription Kit, so expressed TCRB transcripts were sequenced. Naive, central memory and regulatory T cell samples underwent deep immunoSEQ sequencing, averaging about 3.5 million total reads per sample. After sorted cells were lysed in RLT buffer, RNA was extracted with DNase-treated RNeasy Micro or Mini kits, with the choice depending on cell number. To prevent cross-contamination, each cell subset was processed individually, whereas patient and healthy donor samples were processed jointly. Using the immunoSEQ multiplex PCR, TCRB sequences were amplified from cDNA into 87-bp fragments spanning the CDR3 region. The amplicons were sequenced using the Illumina HiSeq platform. The source study handled its data this way. PCR bias was corrected computationally using synthetic template baselines, and reads within Hamming distance 2 were collapsed, with unmergeable singletons discarded. By aligning reads against IMGT, V, D and J genes, CDR3 length, and insertions or deletions at six rearrangement sites were assigned. Clonotype counts were normalized to sorted cell number within each subset before computing true diversity and Gini coefficients with the tcR R package. Repertoire sharing was quantified using the overlap coefficient calculated on TCRB nucleotide sequences. Out-of-frame TCRB sequences from naive cells were analyzed to stand in for the pre-selection repertoire. This is the immuneACCESS table as TCRdb keeps it, with only in-frame sequences that have V and J called. A part of the clones is gone; compared with another copy, unresolved V genes explain less than half, and the rest is unexplained. That table is the source of V, J and clone size, and D and trimming were worked out from the DNA. Here the sample has roughly 450,000 clones; about 15% occur a single time. The ten largest make up roughly 0.04% of the sample.

Each donor gave one peripheral blood draw, about 100 mL on average, collected into heparinised tubes. A BD FACSAria II was used to sort naive, central memory, regulatory and stem cell-like memory CD4+ T cells with a panel that included CD45RO, CCR7, CD25, CD127, CD95 and CD27. All sorted populations exceeded 95% purity. PBMCs were isolated immediately by Lymphoprep density gradient centrifugation and stained directly without culture. So that batch effects would be minimized, each experiment stained and sorted samples in pairs, pairing one healthy donor with one patient. The rearrangement joined TRBV7-2 to TRBJ2-3; the D region possibly corresponds to TRBD2 (7 bases align). The clonotype comes from a young man in good health. Material: naive CD4+ T cells from blood. In the paper's terms, the cell subset or site label means: true naive CD4+ T cells. In nucleotides, the sequence is TGTGCCAGCGTCACTCGAGGGGGGGGCGGCACAGATACGCAGTATTTT. This codes for CASVTRGGGGTDTQYF.